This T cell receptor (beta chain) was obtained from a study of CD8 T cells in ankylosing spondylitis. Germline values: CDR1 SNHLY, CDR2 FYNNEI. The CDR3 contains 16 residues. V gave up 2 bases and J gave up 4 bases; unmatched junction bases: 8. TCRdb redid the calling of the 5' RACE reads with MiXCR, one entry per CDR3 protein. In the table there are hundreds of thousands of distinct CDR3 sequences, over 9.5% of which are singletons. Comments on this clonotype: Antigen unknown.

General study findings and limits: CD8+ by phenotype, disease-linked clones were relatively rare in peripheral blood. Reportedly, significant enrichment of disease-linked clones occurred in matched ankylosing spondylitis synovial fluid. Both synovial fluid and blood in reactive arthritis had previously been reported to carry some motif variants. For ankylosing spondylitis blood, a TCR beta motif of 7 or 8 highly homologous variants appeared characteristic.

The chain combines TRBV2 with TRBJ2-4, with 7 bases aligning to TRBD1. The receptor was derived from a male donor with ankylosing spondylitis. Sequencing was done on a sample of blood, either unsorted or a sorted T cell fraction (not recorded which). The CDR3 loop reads CASSEWSGQLKNIQYF. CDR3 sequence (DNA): TGTGCCAGCAGTGAATGGTCGGGACAGTTAAAAAACATTCAGTACTTC.